Reported below is one T cell receptor beta chain. The CDR3 has 14 amino acids. Germline CDR1 and CDR2: SNHLY and FYNNEI. The data stem from a study of T cells expressing NK-cell markers. TCRdb re-called the 5' RACE reads; every CDR3 protein appears as one record, without DNA. The table lists roughly 390,000 distinct CDR3 sequences. This chain uses TRBV2 with TRBJ2-7; TCRdb proposes TRBD1, but this gene call is untestable without DNA. Material for sequencing was blood T cells: a sorted CD56 or NKG2C T cell subset, CD4+ or CD8+ T cells, or bulk PBMC T cells (not recorded which). This clonotype was sampled from a man aged 18 to 69 in good health. CDR3 in amino acids: CASSQQGADYEQYF.